This T cell receptor beta chain emerged from a study of T cells expressing NK-cell markers. Whole-study context: CD3+CD56+NKG2C+, CD3+CD56+NKG2C- and CD3+CD56-NKG2C+ T cells, once sorted, supplied the TCR beta repertoires. One of eight sequenced donors was HCMV-seronegative; the other seven were seropositive. Study results and caveats: There were a few donors in whom these clonotypes also led the CD3+CD56-NKG2C+ fraction.

Making the TCR beta cDNA relied on 5'RACE template switching with UMIs. Following a re-call of the 5' RACE reads, TCRdb has one entry per CDR3 protein and lacks DNA. This repertoire comprises about 150,000 distinct CDR3 sequences; its ten largest clones make up around 35%. The CDR3 totals 15 residues. The V gene's germline CDR1 is PRHDT and CDR2 FYEKMQ (reference sequence). Worth noting for this clonotype: The target antigen is unknown.

The sample comprised blood T cells: a sorted CD56 or NKG2C T cell subset, CD4+ or CD8+ T cells, or bulk PBMC T cells (not recorded which). The TCR originated in a woman in her forties or fifties in good health. The V gene is TRBV13, the J gene TRBJ1-1; TCRdb's assignment of TRBD1 cannot be checked, as there is no DNA. The CDR3 region is CASSVGQGTNTEAFF.